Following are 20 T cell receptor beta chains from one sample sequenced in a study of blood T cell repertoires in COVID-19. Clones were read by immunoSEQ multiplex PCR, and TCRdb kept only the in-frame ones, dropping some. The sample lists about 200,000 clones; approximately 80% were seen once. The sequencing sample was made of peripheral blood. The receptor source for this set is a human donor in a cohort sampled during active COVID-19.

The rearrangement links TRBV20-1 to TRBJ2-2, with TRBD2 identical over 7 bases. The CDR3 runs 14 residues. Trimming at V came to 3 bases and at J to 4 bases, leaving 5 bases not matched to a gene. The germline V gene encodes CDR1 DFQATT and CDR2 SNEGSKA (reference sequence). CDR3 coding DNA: TGCAGTGCTAGTACGGGGAGGGGCACCGGGGAGCTGTTTTTT. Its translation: CSASTGRGTGELFF.

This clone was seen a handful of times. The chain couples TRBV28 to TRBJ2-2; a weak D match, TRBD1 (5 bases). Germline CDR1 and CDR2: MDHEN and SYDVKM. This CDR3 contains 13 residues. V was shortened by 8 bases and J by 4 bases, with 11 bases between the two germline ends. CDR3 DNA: TGTGCCAGCCGGTGGGGCCTCACCGGGGAGCTGTTTTTT. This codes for CASRWGLTGELFF.

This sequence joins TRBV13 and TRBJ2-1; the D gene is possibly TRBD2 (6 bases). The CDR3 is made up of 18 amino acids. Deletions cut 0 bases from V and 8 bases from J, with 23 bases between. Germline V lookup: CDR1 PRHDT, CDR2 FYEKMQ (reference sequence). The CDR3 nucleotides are TGTGCCAGCAGCTTAGGCGGCCAACCCCCCCTCGGCGGGGATGAGCAGTTCTTC. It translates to CASSLGGQPPLGGDEQFF.

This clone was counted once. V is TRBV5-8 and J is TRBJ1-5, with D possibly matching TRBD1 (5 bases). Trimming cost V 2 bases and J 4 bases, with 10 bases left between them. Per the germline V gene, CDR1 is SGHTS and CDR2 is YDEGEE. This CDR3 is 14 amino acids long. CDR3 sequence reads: CASSFRVGNQPQHF. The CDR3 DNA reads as TGTGCCAGCAGCTTCAGGGTTGGGAATCAGCCCCAGCATTTT.

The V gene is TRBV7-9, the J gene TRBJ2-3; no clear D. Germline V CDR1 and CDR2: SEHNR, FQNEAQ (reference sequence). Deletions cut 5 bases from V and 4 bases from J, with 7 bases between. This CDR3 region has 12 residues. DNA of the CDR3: TGTGCCAGCAGCCAGATTGCAGATACGCAGTATTTT. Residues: CASSQIADTQYF.

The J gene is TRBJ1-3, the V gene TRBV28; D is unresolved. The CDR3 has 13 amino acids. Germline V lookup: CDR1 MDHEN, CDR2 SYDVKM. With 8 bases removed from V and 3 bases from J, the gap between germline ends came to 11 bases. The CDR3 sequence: CASLQLFGNTIYF. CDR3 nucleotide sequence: TGTGCCAGCTTACAGCTTTTTGGAAACACCATATATTTT.

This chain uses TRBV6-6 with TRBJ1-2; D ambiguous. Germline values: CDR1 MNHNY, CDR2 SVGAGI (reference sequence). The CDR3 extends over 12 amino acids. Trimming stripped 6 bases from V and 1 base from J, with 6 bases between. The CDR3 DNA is TGTGCCAGCAGAGGGAGTAACTATGGCTACACCTTC. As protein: CASRGSNYGYTF.

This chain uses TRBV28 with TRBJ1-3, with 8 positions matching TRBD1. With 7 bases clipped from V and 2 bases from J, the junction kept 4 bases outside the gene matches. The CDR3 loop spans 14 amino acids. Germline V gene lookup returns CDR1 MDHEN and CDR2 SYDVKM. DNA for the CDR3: TGTGCCAGCATCGTGACAGGGGCTGGAAACACCATATATTTT. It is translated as CASIVTGAGNTIYF.

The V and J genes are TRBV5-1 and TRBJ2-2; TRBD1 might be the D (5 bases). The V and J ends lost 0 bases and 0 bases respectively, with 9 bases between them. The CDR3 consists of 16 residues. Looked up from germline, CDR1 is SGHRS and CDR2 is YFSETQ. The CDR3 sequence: CASSLVAGSNTGELFF. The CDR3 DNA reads TGCGCCAGCAGCTTGGTGGCAGGGTCGAACACCGGGGAGCTGTTTTTT.

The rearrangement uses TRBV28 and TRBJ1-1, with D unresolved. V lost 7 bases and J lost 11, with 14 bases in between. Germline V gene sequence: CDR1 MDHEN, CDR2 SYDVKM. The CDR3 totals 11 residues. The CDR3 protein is CASNTFYVAFF. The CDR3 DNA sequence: TGTGCCAGCAATACATTTTACGTTGCTTTCTTT. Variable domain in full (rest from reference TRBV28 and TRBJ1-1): DVKVTQSSRYLVKRTGEKVFLECVQDMDHENMFWYRQDPGLGLRLIYFSYDVKMKEKGDIPEGYSVSREKKERFSLILESASTNQTSMYLCASNTFYVAFFGQGTRLTVV.

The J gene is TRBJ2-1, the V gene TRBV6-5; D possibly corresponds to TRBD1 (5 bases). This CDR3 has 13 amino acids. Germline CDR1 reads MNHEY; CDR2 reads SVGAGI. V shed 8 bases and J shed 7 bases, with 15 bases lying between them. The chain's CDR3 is CASVAGAGNEQFF. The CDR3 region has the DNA TGTGCCAGCGTGGCTGGGGCTGGGAATGAGCAGTTCTTC.

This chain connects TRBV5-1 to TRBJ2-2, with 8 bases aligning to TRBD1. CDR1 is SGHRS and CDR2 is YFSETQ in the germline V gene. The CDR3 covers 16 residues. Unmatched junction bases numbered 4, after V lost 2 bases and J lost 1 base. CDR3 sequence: CASSFLTGVNTGELFF. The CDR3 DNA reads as TGCGCCAGCAGCTTTCTGACAGGGGTGAACACCGGGGAGCTGTTTTTT.

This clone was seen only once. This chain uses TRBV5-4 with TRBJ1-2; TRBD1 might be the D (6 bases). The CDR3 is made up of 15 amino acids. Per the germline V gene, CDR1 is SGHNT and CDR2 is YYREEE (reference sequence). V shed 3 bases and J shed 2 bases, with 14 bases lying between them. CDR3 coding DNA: TGTGCCAGCAGCTCCCAACAGGGTGTGAACTATGGCTACACCTTC. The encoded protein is CASSSQQGVNYGYTF.

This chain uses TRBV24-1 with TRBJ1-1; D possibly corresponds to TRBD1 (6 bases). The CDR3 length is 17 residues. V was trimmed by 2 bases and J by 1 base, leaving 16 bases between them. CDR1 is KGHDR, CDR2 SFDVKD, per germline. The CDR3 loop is CATSDSPGRGGNTEAFF. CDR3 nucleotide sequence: TGTGCCACCAGTGATTCGCCGGGTAGAGGGGGGAACACTGAAGCTTTCTTT.

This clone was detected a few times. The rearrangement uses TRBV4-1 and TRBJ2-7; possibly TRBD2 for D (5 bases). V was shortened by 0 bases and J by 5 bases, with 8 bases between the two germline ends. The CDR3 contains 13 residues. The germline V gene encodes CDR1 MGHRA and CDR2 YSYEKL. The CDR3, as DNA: TGCGCCAGCAGCCAAGAAATGGAGGACGAGCAGTACTTC. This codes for CASSQEMEDEQYF.

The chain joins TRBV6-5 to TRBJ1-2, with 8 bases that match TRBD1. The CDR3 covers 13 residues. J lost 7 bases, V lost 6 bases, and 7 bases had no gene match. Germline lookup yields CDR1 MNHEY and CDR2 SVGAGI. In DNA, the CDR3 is TGTGCCAGCAGATCGGACAGGGCGGGTGGCTACACCTTC. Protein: CASRSDRAGGYTF.

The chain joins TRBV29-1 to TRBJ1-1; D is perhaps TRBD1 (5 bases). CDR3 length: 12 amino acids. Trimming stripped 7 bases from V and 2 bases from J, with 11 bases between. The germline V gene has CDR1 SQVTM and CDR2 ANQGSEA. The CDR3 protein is CSAGRVNTEAFF. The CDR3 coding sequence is TGCAGCGCAGGGAGGGTAAACACTGAAGCTTTCTTT. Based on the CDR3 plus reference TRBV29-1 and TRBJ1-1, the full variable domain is SAVISQKPSRDICQRGTSLTIQCQVDSQVTMMFWYRQQPGQSLTLIATANQGSEATYESGFVIDKFPISRPNLTFSTLTVSNMSPEDSSIYLCSAGRVNTEAFFGQGTRLTVV.

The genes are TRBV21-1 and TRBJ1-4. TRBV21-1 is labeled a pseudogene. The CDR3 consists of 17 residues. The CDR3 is CASGRGKTAWSNEKLFF. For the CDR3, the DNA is TGTGCCAGCGGTCGGGGGAAGACAGCATGGTCGAATGAAAAACTGTTTTTT.

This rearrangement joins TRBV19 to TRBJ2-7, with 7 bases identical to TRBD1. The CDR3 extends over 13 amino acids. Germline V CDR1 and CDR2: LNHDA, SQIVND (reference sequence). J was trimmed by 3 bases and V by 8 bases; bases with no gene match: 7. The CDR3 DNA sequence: TGTGCCAGTCAAAGGGACAGAAGCTACGAGCAGTACTTC. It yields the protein CASQRDRSYEQYF.

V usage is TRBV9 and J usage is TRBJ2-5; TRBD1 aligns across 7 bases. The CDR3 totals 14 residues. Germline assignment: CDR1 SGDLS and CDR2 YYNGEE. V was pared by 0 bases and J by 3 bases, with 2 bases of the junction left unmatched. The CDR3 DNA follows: TGTGCCAGCAGCGTAGGAGGGGGCGAAGAGACCCAGTACTTC. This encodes CASSVGGGEETQYF. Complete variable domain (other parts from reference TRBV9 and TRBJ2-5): DSGVTQTPKHLITATGQRVTLRCSPRSGDLSVYWYQQSLDQGLQFLIQYYNGEERAKGNILERFSAQQFPDLHSELNLSSLELGDSALYFCASSVGGGEETQYFGPGTRLLVL.